This TCR beta chain derives from a study of identical twins. This clonotype came up many times. Its antigen remains unidentified. TCRdb processed the 5' RACE reads anew with MiXCR; each CDR3 protein has one entry. Of approximately 670,000 distinct CDR3 sequences listed, approximately 6% were seen once; the top ten hold 1.5% to 2%. The study, taken as a whole, reports: Where beta out-of-frame sequences were concerned, excess twin sharing was weaker.

CDR3 length: 16 amino acids. Germline-derived CDR1 and CDR2 are SEHNR and FQNEAQ (reference sequence). V was pared by 4 bases and J by 2 bases, with 7 bases of the junction left unmatched. The sequence was obtained from a man aged 18 to 30 in good health. The chain uses TRBV7-9 and TRBJ2-1; TRBD2 agrees at 8 bases. Input material: naive T cells sorted from blood. DNA for the CDR3: TGTGCCAGCAGCTCCCGACTAGCGAGGGCCTACAATGAGCAGTTCTTC. This encodes CASSSRLARAYNEQFF.